This TCR beta chain originates from a study of cytomegalovirus exposure and HLA in healthy donors. Study as a whole: Across under 450 genotyped donors, 81% landed in the Caucasian-associated ancestry cluster. General study findings and limits: Roughly uniform depth of sequencing across donors was assumed in presence/absence analyses. Testing in vitro showed three CMV-associated chains specific for CMV antigens.

The PCR contained 60 Vbeta and 13 Jbeta primers. Profiling relied on immunoSEQ multiplex PCR, and the TCRdb table lists in-frame clones only, not all of them. The table records 150,000 or so clones, about 70% of them present only once. On this clone itself: Its antigen remains unidentified.

This CDR3 has 15 amino acids. CDR1 and CDR2 from the germline V gene are MDHEN and SYDVKM. The trim removed 5 bases at V and 8 bases at J, leaving 7 bases unmatched. Sequenced material: PBMCs. This clonotype was obtained from a male donor in good health and CMV-seronegative. This chain links TRBV28 with TRBJ1-6, with 9 nucleotides matching TRBD1. This CDR3 is CASSPKGTGYSPLHF. DNA for the CDR3: TGTGCCAGCAGTCCTAAGGGGACAGGGTATTCACCCCTCCACTTT. Combining the CDR3 with reference TRBV28 and TRBJ1-6 gives the whole variable domain DVKVTQSSRYLVKRTGEKVFLECVQDMDHENMFWYRQDPGLGLRLIYFSYDVKMKEKGDIPEGYSVSREKKERFSLILESASTNQTSMYLCASSPKGTGYSPLHFGNGTRLTVT.